The clone carrying this T cell receptor (beta chain) was seen a single time. Its antigen remains unidentified. These data are taken from a study of shared clonotypes between healthy human individuals. The assay used deep level. The repertoire was sequenced with immunoSEQ multiplex PCR; TCRdb's copy has only in-frame clones and lacks some. The profile shows 1,400,000 or so clones, approximately 98.5% of them singletons. Regarding the study as a whole: The sole specimen, blood, was sampled, and tissue repertoires likely differ.

Germline V gene data show CDR1 as MNHEY and CDR2 as SMNVEV (reference sequence). The V end lost 5 bases, the J end lost 5 bases, and 15 bases lay between the germline ends. This CDR3 is 15 amino acids long. Sequenced: naive CD4+ T cells sorted from blood. The subset: CD45RA+ positively selected. The chain joins TRBV27 to TRBJ1-4; D call uncertain. The sequence was obtained from a young man in good health. CDR3 residues: CASSGDPGQNEKLFF. For the CDR3, the DNA is TGTGCCAGCAGTGGAGACCCGGGTCAGAATGAAAAACTGTTTTTT.